This is a list of T cell receptor beta chains from one sample in a study of cytotoxic CD8 clonotypes in ibrutinib-treated CLL. Using immunoSEQ multiplex PCR, the repertoire was profiled, and TCRdb retains in-frame clones only, with some absent. The table shows some 150,000 clones, with about 76% occurring only once. The sequencing used PBMCs, collected after 24 months of ibrutinib treatment. Source of these receptors: a human donor with chronic lymphocytic leukemia. The CDR3 runs from the conserved cysteine through the conserved F or W. A D gene is named only where the DNA matches it firmly. Some rows have no size entry. The others give once, few or many, or a class for an expanded clone.

J: TRBJ2-7
size: -
D: TRBD1
V: TRBV5-1
DNA: TGCGCCAGCGGGACAGGTTTCTCCTACGAGCAGTACTTC
CDR3: CASGTGFSYEQYF

J: TRBJ1-4
size: few
D: -
V: TRBV2
DNA: TGTGCCAGCAGGGTGTACGAAAAACTGTTTTTT
CDR3: CASRVYEKLFF

J: TRBJ1-1
size: -
D: -
V: TRBV19
DNA: TGTGCCAGCGAAGACACCCGGACGGCCCACACTGAAGCTTTCTTT
CDR3: CASEDTRTAHTEAFF

J: TRBJ1-2
size: -
D: -
V: TRBV11-2
DNA: TGTGCCAGCAGCCCCCCCGGGGCGACTAACTATGGCTACACCTTC
CDR3: CASSPPGATNYGYTF

J: TRBJ2-2
size: -
D: TRBD1
V: TRBV7-3
DNA: TGTGCCAGCAGCTCCCGGACAGGGGGCGAAACCGGGGAGCTGTTTTTT
CDR3: CASSSRTGGETGELFF

J: TRBJ1-6
size: -
D: -
V: TRBV7-6
DNA: TGTGCCAGCACACGAGCCCTGGGTTCACCCCTCCACTTT
CDR3: CASTRALGSPLHF

J: TRBJ2-1
size: -
D: -
V: TRBV5-1
DNA: TGCGCCAGCAGCCCCGCCCTCAGCTCCTACAATGAGCAGTTCTTC
CDR3: CASSPALSSYNEQFF

J: TRBJ2-3
size: -
D: TRBD2
V: TRBV29-1
DNA: TGCAGCGTGTCGGGGGGGGTTTTGGATACGCAGTATTTT
CDR3: CSVSGGVLDTQYF

J: TRBJ2-3
size: once
D: TRBD1
V: TRBV6-1
DNA: TGTGCCAGCAGTGAATGGGGACAGTTCACAGATACGCAGTATTTT
CDR3: CASSEWGQFTDTQYF

J: TRBJ1-3
size: -
D: -
V: TRBV23-1
DNA: TGCGCCAGCAGTCATCCCCCGTCCTGTCCCGTCCAGGGGCCCACCTCTGGAAACACCATATATTTT
CDR3: CASSHPPSCPVQGPTSGNTIYF

J: TRBJ2-7
size: -
D: TRBD2
V: TRBV19
DNA: TGTGCCAGTAGTATTTGGCGGGAGGGTGAGCAGTACTTC
CDR3: CASSIWREGEQYF

J: TRBJ2-1
size: -
D: TRBD1
V: TRBV11-2
DNA: TGTGCCAGCAGCCGGGACAGGGATGAGCAGTTCTTC
CDR3: CASSRDRDEQFF

J: TRBJ2-7
size: -
D: TRBD1
V: TRBV7-8
DNA: TGTGCCAGCAGCTTAGGGAGACAGGGATCCGAGCAGTACTTC
CDR3: CASSLGRQGSEQYF

J: TRBJ1-2
size: -
D: TRBD1
V: TRBV6-5
DNA: TGTGCCAGCAAACCCGGACAGGGCGGCTATGGCTACACCTTC
CDR3: CASKPGQGGYGYTF

J: TRBJ2-2
size: -
D: -
V: TRBV28
DNA: TGTGCCAGCAGTTTGGGCTCCGGGGAGCTGTTTTTT
CDR3: CASSLGSGELFF

J: TRBJ2-5
size: -
D: -
V: TRBV19
DNA: TGTGCCAGTAGCCACCCCGGCCAGCGGGTGTACTTC
CDR3: CASSHPGQRVYF

J: TRBJ1-2
size: -
D: -
V: TRBV5-6
DNA: TGTGCCAGCAGCCTAGGGGGGCGGTCGGACTATGGCTACACCTTC
CDR3: CASSLGGRSDYGYTF

J: TRBJ1-2
size: few
D: TRBD1
V: TRBV6-1
DNA: TGTGCCAGCCACAGGGGGTACGGGGATGGCTACACCTTC
CDR3: CASHRGYGDGYTF

J: TRBJ2-1
size: -
D: TRBD1
V: TRBV5-1
DNA: TGCGCCAGCAGCCAACGGACAGGGGGCGCGAGTAATGAGCAGTTCTTC
CDR3: CASSQRTGGASNEQFF

J: TRBJ1-5
size: once
D: -
V: TRBV5-6
DNA: TGTGCCAGCAGCTCCGAATCGGACGATCAGCCCCAGCATTTT
CDR3: CASSSESDDQPQHF

J: TRBJ1-1
size: -
D: -
V: TRBV5-6
DNA: TGTGCCAGCAGCTTTCAGGGCAGTGACACTGAAGCTTTCTTT
CDR3: CASSFQGSDTEAFF

J: TRBJ2-3
size: -
D: TRBD2
V: TRBV5-1
DNA: TGCGCCAGCAGCTTGGCGGGACTAGCGCCGAATACGCAGTATTTT
CDR3: CASSLAGLAPNTQYF

J: TRBJ2-3
size: -
D: TRBD2
V: TRBV4-2
DNA: TGTGCCAGCAGCCAAGATACGGCGGGGGGTGGAGATACGCAGTATTTT
CDR3: CASSQDTAGGGDTQYF

J: TRBJ2-7
size: -
D: TRBD1
V: TRBV28
DNA: TGTGCCAGCAGTCAGAGGACAGGGGCCTACGAGCAGTACTTC
CDR3: CASSQRTGAYEQYF

J: TRBJ2-7
size: few
D: -
V: TRBV7-7
DNA: TGTGCCAGCAGCTTAGATGCGACAGCGGAGCAGTACTTC
CDR3: CASSLDATAEQYF

J: TRBJ2-2
size: -
D: -
V: TRBV10-3
DNA: TGTGCCATCAGTGGGTCACTAGGGGCCGGGGAGCTGTTTTTT
CDR3: CAISGSLGAGELFF